This T cell receptor (beta chain) was sequenced in a study of T cell responses to AZD1222 COVID-19 vaccine. Study findings and constraints: Clonal diversity may have been underestimated, and the donors were mostly white British, with more females than males. Regions 160-218 and 743-854 dominated among vaccine-associated CD4 TCRs spanning spike. Compared with day 0, the breadth and depth of the Spike-specific TCR repertoire rose significantly after two doses of AZD1222.

Clones were read by immunoSEQ multiplex PCR, and TCRdb kept only the in-frame ones, dropping some. The sample yields about 160,000 clones, 88% seen once. This CDR3 is built from 16 residues. The germline V gene encodes CDR1 LGHDT and CDR2 YNNKEL (reference sequence). V was clipped by 5 bases and J by 5 bases, with 20 bases between them. On this clone: Its antigen is still unknown.

The sample in question was peripheral blood, obtained 28 days after the second AZD1222 dose. The clonotype comes from an adult who received the AZD1222 COVID-19 vaccine. The V gene is TRBV3-1 (or the pseudogene TRBV3-2), the J gene TRBJ2-3, with a weak D call TRBD2 (7 bases). The CDR3 loop reads CASSASGTWKRDTQYF. The CDR3 nucleotides are TGTGCCAGCAGCGCCAGCGGGACATGGAAGAGAGATACGCAGTATTTT.